This TCR beta chain was retrieved from a study of T-cell reconstitution after alpha-beta-depleted transplantation in children. V was cut by 1 base and J by 2 bases, with 12 bases left in between. The CDR3 is 15 residues long. Germline lookup yields CDR1 DFQATT and CDR2 SNEGSKA (reference sequence). This clonotype has ten or more counts. Using unique molecular identifiers, the investigators prepared the TCRbeta library. TCRdb ran MiXCR on the PCR reads and lists one entry per CDR3 protein. The sample lists some 200,000 distinct CDR3 sequences; about 15% were seen once. The sample here was PBMCs from the stem cell graft donor, taken from the stem cell graft. The sequence was collected from a human donor who donated a stem cell graft to a child with acute lymphoblastic leukemia. The chain couples TRBV20-1 to TRBJ2-1; weak D call: TRBD2 (7 bases). The CDR3 loop reads CSARARGGTYNEQFF. The CDR3 nucleotides read TGCAGTGCTAGAGCTCGCGGGGGCACCTACAATGAGCAGTTCTTC.